There are many counts of the clone carrying this TCR beta chain. Antigen specificity is unknown. This specimen comes from a study of naive and memory T cell subsets. Study-wide results and caveats: Naive repertoires, especially CD8, held a few larger clonotypes, possibly memory cells re-expressing CD45RA. Each distinct alpha or beta sequence counts as one clonotype. TCR counts from RNA may reflect activation-linked expression changes.

The beta constant-region primer was an equimolar mix of two oligonucleotides covering TRBC1 and TRBC2. The ligated cDNA underwent four PCR rounds using SP2 and nested alpha and beta constant-region primers. The cDNA 3' end received a ligated single-stranded oligonucleotide carrying the SP2 primer and a 12-nucleotide UMI. Using its own MiXCR run on the UMI-ligation and nested PCR reads, TCRdb lists one record per CDR3 protein. Of around 160,000 distinct CDR3 sequences listed, 22% are singletons. The CDR3 is made up of 15 amino acids. The V and J ends lost 5 bases and 4 bases, in that order; junction bases with no gene match: 5. CDR1 SGHVS and CDR2 FQNEAQ come from the germline V gene.

The clonotype comes from a human donor in good health. Sequenced sample: naive CD4+ T cells from blood. The chain employs TRBV7-8 and TRBJ2-3; 11 nucleotides line up with TRBD2. CDR3: CASSAQGLAADTQYF. In DNA form, the CDR3 reads TGTGCCAGCAGCGCCCAGGGACTAGCGGCAGATACGCAGTATTTT.